This T cell receptor (beta chain) was retrieved from a study of blood T cells in healthy people across ages. The junction had 8 bases not matched to a gene; V was cut back by 5 bases and J by 2 bases. From germline, CDR1 is SEHNR and CDR2 FQNEAQ (reference sequence). The CDR3 has 16 amino acids. It was with a sample-barcoded 5' primer and a J-beta primer mix that a second PCR of about 7 to 12 cycles was run. MiXCR, applied by TCRdb to the 5' RACE reads, yields one record per CDR3 protein. The sample includes over a million distinct CDR3 sequences, about 40% seen only once; the top ten take 7% to 9.5%. This clonotype was seen a handful of times.

The TCR was taken from a woman younger than 30 in good health. The chain combines TRBV7-9 with TRBJ2-1; TRBD2 agrees at 8 bases. The sample comprised blood. CDR3 in amino acids: CASSLRLAQPYNEQFF. In DNA, the CDR3 is TGTGCCAGCAGCCTCAGACTAGCGCAACCCTACAATGAGCAGTTCTTC.